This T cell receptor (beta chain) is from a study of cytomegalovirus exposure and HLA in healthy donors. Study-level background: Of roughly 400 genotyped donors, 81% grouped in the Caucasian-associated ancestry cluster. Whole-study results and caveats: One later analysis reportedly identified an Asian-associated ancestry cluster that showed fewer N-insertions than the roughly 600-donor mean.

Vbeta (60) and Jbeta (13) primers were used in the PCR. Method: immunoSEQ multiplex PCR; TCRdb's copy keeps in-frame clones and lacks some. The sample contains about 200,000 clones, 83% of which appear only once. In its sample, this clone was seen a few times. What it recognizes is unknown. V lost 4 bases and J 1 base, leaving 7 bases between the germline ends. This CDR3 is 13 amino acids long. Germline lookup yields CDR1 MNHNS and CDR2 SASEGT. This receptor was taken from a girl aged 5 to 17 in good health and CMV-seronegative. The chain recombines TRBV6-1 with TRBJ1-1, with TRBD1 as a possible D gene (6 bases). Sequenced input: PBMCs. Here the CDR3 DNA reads TGTGCCAGCAGTGGGACAGCGAACACTGAAGCTTTCTTT. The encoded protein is CASSGTANTEAFF.